The clone carrying this T cell receptor (beta chain) was found many times. Its antigen is unknown. A 10-nucleotide random UMI tagged transcripts in template-switch 5'RACE cDNA synthesis. TCRdb re-called the 5' RACE reads with MiXCR, one entry per CDR3 protein. The sample holds roughly 59,000 distinct CDR3 sequences; more than 4.5% are singletons and the top ten take about 5.3%. The data belong to a study of neurological immune-mediated disorders. Study-wide findings and caveats: Phylogenetic grouping put 18 of 34 multiple sclerosis patients' repertoires into one related-CDR3 cluster, a possible signature.

V dropped 1 base and J dropped 4 bases, with 14 bases sitting between them. In germline, CDR1 is MGHRA, CDR2 YSYEKL. The CDR3 spans 16 residues. This TCR was sampled from a human donor with multiple sclerosis. The donor label of this sample is uncertain. The V and J genes are TRBV4-1 and TRBJ2-1; either TRBD1 or TRBD2 may fit D (6 bases each). The sequencing input was PBMCs. CDR3 sequence (DNA): TGCGCCAGCAGCCAAGTCCGGGGGACACTGTACAATGAGCAGTTCTTC. Protein: CASSQVRGTLYNEQFF.